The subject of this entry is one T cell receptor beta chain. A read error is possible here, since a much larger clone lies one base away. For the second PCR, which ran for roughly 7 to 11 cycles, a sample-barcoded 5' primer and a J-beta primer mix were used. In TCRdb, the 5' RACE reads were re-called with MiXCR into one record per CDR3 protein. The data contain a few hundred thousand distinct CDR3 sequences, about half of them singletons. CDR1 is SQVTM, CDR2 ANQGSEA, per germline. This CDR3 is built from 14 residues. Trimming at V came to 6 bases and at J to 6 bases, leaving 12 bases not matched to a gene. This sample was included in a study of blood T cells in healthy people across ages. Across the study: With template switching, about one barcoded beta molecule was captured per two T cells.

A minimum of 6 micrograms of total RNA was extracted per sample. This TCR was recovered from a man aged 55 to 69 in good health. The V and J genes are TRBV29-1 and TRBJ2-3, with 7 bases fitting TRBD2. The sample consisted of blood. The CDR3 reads CSVLTGLFTDTQYF. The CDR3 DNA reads TGCAGCGTACTAACGGGACTATTCACGGATACGCAGTATTTT.